The clone carrying this T cell receptor (beta chain) was seen ten or more times. Its antigen is unknown. As it was prepared, the TCRbeta library received unique molecular identifiers. TCRdb itself ran the PCR reads through MiXCR, one entry per CDR3 protein. Here the sample spans some 110,000 distinct CDR3 sequences, under 13% being singletons. The data were taken from a study of T-cell reconstitution after alpha-beta-depleted transplantation in children. Study findings and constraints: Alpha-beta T cells present about two months after transplant were reported to originate from several hundred expanded graft clones.

J lost 9 bases, V lost 4 bases, and 5 bases had no gene match. CDR1 and CDR2 from the germline V gene are SGHVS and FQNEAQ. CDR3 length: 14 amino acids. The receptor's source is a boy younger than 10 with acute lymphoblastic leukemia, due to receive a stem cell transplant. Sequencing used PBMCs, obtained before TCRalphabeta/CD19-depleted stem cell transplant. The genes are TRBV7-8 and TRBJ2-1; TRBD1 matches 11 bases. CDR3 bases: TGTGCCAGCAGCTGGGGACAGGGGGGCGGTGAGCAGTTCTTC. As protein: CASSWGQGGGEQFF. Filled out from reference TRBV7-8 and TRBJ2-1, the complete variable domain reads GAGVSQSPRYKVAKRGQDVALRCDPISGHVSLFWYQQALGQGPEFLTYFQNEAQLDKSGLPSDRFFAERPEGSVSTLKIQRTQQEDSAVYLCASSWGQGGGEQFFGPGTRLTVL.